A single sample gave rise to the 24 T cell receptor beta chains below, sequenced in a study of PD-L1 blockade in urothelial cancer. Time point meaning: pretreatment peripheral blood. Sequencing used immunoSEQ multiplex PCR; TCRdb keeps in-frame clones, though not all of them. The sample holds tens of thousands of clones, 85% seen once. The material sequenced was PBMCs, taken around atezolizumab (anti-PD-L1) treatment. The receptor set was obtained from a man in his 70s with urothelial cancer.

This rearrangement joins TRBV18 to TRBJ2-7; 8 nucleotides line up with TRBD1. The CDR3 is 12 amino acids. V shed 3 bases, J shed 7 bases, and the junction held 2 bases outside the gene matches. The germline V gene has CDR1 KGHSH and CDR2 LQKENI. As DNA, the CDR3 is TGTGCCAGCTCACCGACAGGGGAAGAGCAGTACTTC. Its translation is CASSPTGEEQYF.

The V gene is TRBV10-2, the J gene TRBJ2-7, with 9 bases fitting TRBD2. There are 12 residues in the CDR3. With V trimmed by 3 bases and J by 7 bases, 1 base remained unmatched. The germline CDR1 and CDR2 sequences are WSHSY and SAAADI. CDR3 DNA: TGCGCCAGCAGTGACCTAGCGGGGGAGCAGTACTTC. Its translation: CASSDLAGEQYF.

This chain uses TRBV9 with TRBJ2-2; D uncertain. The CDR3 is 15 amino acids. The germline CDR1 and CDR2 sequences are SGDLS and YYNGEE. The V end was cut by 0 bases, the J end by 2 bases, with 8 bases between. Written as DNA, the CDR3 is TGTGCCAGCAGCGTAGCTTGGAGAAACACCGGGGAGCTGTTTTTT. Translated, it gives CASSVAWRNTGELFF.

The V and J genes are TRBV19 and TRBJ2-4, with D possibly TRBD1 on 6 matching bases. V dropped 1 base and J dropped 0 bases, with 19 bases sitting between them. The CDR3 has 19 residues. Germline lookup yields CDR1 LNHDA and CDR2 SQIVND (reference sequence). The CDR3 loop reads CASSIGRRWDTLAKNIQYF. CDR3 sequence (DNA): TGTGCCAGTAGTATAGGGAGGAGGTGGGACACTTTAGCCAAAAACATTCAGTACTTC.

This clone was recorded many times. The chain is built from TRBV29-1 and TRBJ1-1; 9 positions agree with TRBD1. V was pared by 6 bases and J by 8 bases, with 10 bases of the junction left unmatched. The CDR3 is 13 amino acids. The V gene's germline CDR1 is SQVTM and CDR2 ANQGSEA. The CDR3 DNA follows: TGCAGCGTAGAAACCGGGACAGGGTCGGAAGCTTTCTTT. This encodes CSVETGTGSEAFF.

This rearrangement joins TRBV21-1 to TRBJ1-1; the D call in the table, TRBD1, was not verified against the DNA. TRBV21-1 is an annotated pseudogene. This CDR3 region has 16 residues. CDR3 residues: CASSPRDREGNTEAFF. The CDR3 nucleotides read TGTGCCAGCAGCCCCCGGGACAGGGAGGGGAACACTGAAGCTTTCTTT.

V gene TRBV9 combines with J gene TRBJ2-1; 10 bases are a match to TRBD1. Unmatched junction bases numbered 6, after V lost 4 bases and J lost 5 bases. The CDR3 sequence is 15 residues long. The germline CDR1 and CDR2 sequences are SGDLS and YYNGEE. In DNA form, the CDR3 reads TGTGCCAGCAGCCGAGCGGGACAGGGGAACAATGAGCAGTTCTTC. Translated, it gives CASSRAGQGNNEQFF.

The rearrangement links TRBV27 to TRBJ2-1, with D unclear. V gave up 6 bases and J gave up 4 bases, with 13 bases separating them. The CDR3 totals 14 residues. Germline V lookup: CDR1 MNHEY, CDR2 SMNVEV (reference sequence). CDR3 sequence: CASRKELGYNEQFF. The CDR3 DNA reads as TGTGCCAGCAGAAAGGAGTTGGGTTACAATGAGCAGTTCTTC.

This rearrangement joins TRBV10-1 to TRBJ1-1; D is ambiguous. Germline CDR1 and CDR2: WNHNN and SYGVQD (reference sequence). The CDR3 is 15 residues long. Trimming cost V 0 bases and J 0 bases, with 8 bases left between them. DNA of the CDR3: TGCGCCAGCAGTGAGTCGGCTCCTTTGAACACTGAAGCTTTCTTT. Residues: CASSESAPLNTEAFF.

The J gene is TRBJ2-6, the V gene TRBV5-1; no definite D call. The CDR3 consists of 17 residues. Trimming stripped 4 bases from V and 1 base from J, with 15 bases between. Looked up from germline, CDR1 is SGHRS and CDR2 is YFSETQ. The CDR3 is CASSASASGSGANVLTF. The CDR3 DNA follows: TGCGCCAGCAGCGCGAGTGCCTCAGGATCTGGGGCCAACGTCCTGACTTTC. Supplemented by reference TRBV5-1 and TRBJ2-6, the full variable domain reads KAGVTQTPRYLIKTRGQQVTLSCSPISGHRSVSWYQQTPGQGLQFLFEYFSETQRNKGNFPGRFSGRQFSNSRSEMNVSTLELGDSALYLCASSASASGSGANVLTFGAGSRLTVL.

J is TRBJ1-1 and V is TRBV6-6; D ambiguous. Germline V CDR1 and CDR2: MNHNY, SVGAGI (reference sequence). The CDR3 loop spans 13 amino acids. The V and J ends lost 6 bases and 4 bases respectively, with 12 bases between them. CDR3 loop: CASSPWEGTEAFF. For the CDR3, the DNA is TGTGCCAGCAGCCCGTGGGAGGGCACTGAAGCTTTCTTT.

This clone occurred a few times. The V gene is TRBV18, the J gene TRBJ1-1, with D possibly TRBD1 on 5 matching bases. CDR1 KGHSH and CDR2 LQKENI come from the germline V gene. CDR3 length: 12 residues. Trimming removed 3 bases at V and 4 bases at J, with 6 bases between. CDR3: CASSPGPTEAFF. The CDR3, as DNA: TGTGCCAGCTCACCGGGGCCCACTGAAGCTTTCTTT.

The J gene is TRBJ2-3, the V gene TRBV6-5, with 7 bases lining up with TRBD2. The CDR3 has 15 amino acids. J lost 1 base, V lost 6 bases, and 7 bases had no gene match. CDR1 and CDR2 from the germline V gene are MNHEY and SVGAGI. This CDR3 reads CASRSRDYGTDTQYF. CDR3 nucleotides: TGTGCCAGCAGAAGCCGGGACTATGGCACAGATACGCAGTATTTT.

V gene TRBV25-1 combines with J gene TRBJ2-2, with D perhaps matching TRBD2 (6 bases). There are 13 residues in the CDR3. V lost 8 bases and J lost 4, with 11 bases in between. The germline gives CDR1 MGHDK, CDR2 SYGVNS. The CDR3 nucleotides are TGTGCCAGCGCCAAGGGAGGCACCGGGGAGCTGTTTTTT. This translates into CASAKGGTGELFF.

This clone was detected a few times. This chain connects TRBV5-1 to TRBJ2-2; D is perhaps TRBD1 (6 bases). The length of the CDR3 is 15 residues. Germline V lookup: CDR1 SGHRS, CDR2 YFSETQ. Trimming removed 5 bases from V and 4 bases from J, with 15 bases in between. CDR3 DNA sequence: TGCGCCAGCAGGCCCTTGGACAGCCTCACCGGGGAGCTGTTTTTT. This codes for CASRPLDSLTGELFF.

This chain joins TRBV6-5 and TRBJ2-2, with D possibly TRBD2 on 6 matching bases. With 2 bases removed from V and 6 bases from J, the gap between germline ends came to 16 bases. CDR1 MNHEY and CDR2 SVGAGI come from the germline V gene. The CDR3 is 16 amino acids. The CDR3 protein is CASSYDVEGLSGELFF. The CDR3 DNA is TGTGCCAGCAGTTACGATGTGGAGGGCCTGTCCGGGGAGCTGTTTTTT.

This sequence joins TRBV4-2 and TRBJ2-6, with D possibly being TRBD1 (6 bases). Germline lookup yields CDR1 LGHNA and CDR2 YNFKEQ. CDR3 length: 16 residues. Trimming took 4 bases from V and 0 from J, leaving 10 bases between them. The CDR3 DNA reads as TGTGCCAGCAGCCCGGACAGTTCCTCTGGGGCCAACGTCCTGACTTTC. Encoded protein: CASSPDSSSGANVLTF.

The chain is built from TRBV11-2 and TRBJ2-3; the match to TRBD2 covers 11 bases. Germline V gene sequence: CDR1 SGHAT, CDR2 FQNNGV. The CDR3 runs 17 residues. The trim removed 1 base at V and 0 bases at J, leaving 3 bases unmatched. The CDR3: CASSLVGTSGSTDTQYF. The DNA for the CDR3 is TGTGCCAGCAGCTTAGTAGGGACTAGCGGTAGCACAGATACGCAGTATTTT.

This chain uses TRBV2 with TRBJ1-5; D ambiguous. The V gene's germline CDR1 is SNHLY and CDR2 FYNNEI. V lost 8 bases to trimming and J lost 11 bases, with 16 bases between them. The CDR3 is 12 amino acids. CDR3 loop: CASEGQATTQHF. As DNA, the CDR3 is TGTGCCAGCGAGGGCCAGGCGACGACCCAGCATTTT. Together with reference TRBV2 and TRBJ1-5, the CDR3 gives the full variable domain: EPEVTQTPSHQVTQMGQEVILRCVPISNHLYFYWYRQILGQKVEFLVSFYNNEISEKSEIFDDQFSVERPDGSNFTLKIRSTKLEDSAMYFCASEGQATTQHFGDGTRLSIL.

The chain employs TRBV28 and TRBJ2-7; possible D gene TRBD2, 6 bases. Germline V lookup: CDR1 MDHEN, CDR2 SYDVKM. V lost 7 bases to trimming and J lost 4 bases, with 17 bases between them. This CDR3 is 14 amino acids long. CDR3 sequence (DNA): TGTGCCAGCACCCTAGGAGGGGCTGCGTACGAGCAGTACTTC. Encoded protein: CASTLGGAAYEQYF.

In its sample, this clone was seen once. The CDR3, as DNA: TGTGCCAGCAGCCCTAAAGGACAGCTCAGCAATCAGCCCCAGCATTTT. Translating it yields CASSPKGQLSNQPQHF. The chain uses TRBV5-8 and TRBJ1-5, with a weak D call TRBD1 (6 bases). V lost 4 bases, J lost 1 base, and 15 bases lay in between. The germline V gene has CDR1 SGHTS and CDR2 YDEGEE. The CDR3 has 16 residues.

V and J are TRBV5-6 and TRBJ1-4; D call uncertain. The CDR3 totals 14 residues. Germline V CDR1 and CDR2: SGHDT, YYEEEE. V was clipped by 1 base and J by 8 bases, with 12 bases between them. This chain's CDR3 is CASSLKGGKEKLFF. The CDR3 DNA reads TGTGCCAGCAGCTTGAAGGGAGGGAAAGAAAAACTGTTTTTT.

The chain combines TRBV18 with TRBJ2-7, with 10 nucleotides matching TRBD2. The CDR3 runs 16 residues. The germline gives CDR1 KGHSH, CDR2 LQKENI. V was clipped by 6 bases and J by 7 bases; unmatched bases: 15. The CDR3 loop reads CASSLTRASGSREQYF. The CDR3 DNA is TGTGCCAGCTCCCTCACTAGGGCTAGCGGGAGCCGTGAGCAGTACTTC.

The chain links TRBV5-6 to TRBJ2-3, with D perhaps TRBD1 (5 bases). The CDR3 runs to 14 residues. V was trimmed by 4 bases and J by 2 bases, leaving 11 bases between them. The germline V gene has CDR1 SGHDT and CDR2 YYEEEE. The CDR3 DNA sequence: TGTGCCAGCAGCCCCGACAGTTTCACAGATACGCAGTATTTT. As protein: CASSPDSFTDTQYF. The complete variable domain, with remaining parts taken from reference TRBV5-6 and TRBJ2-3, reads DAGVTQSPTHLIKTRGQQVTLRCSPKSGHDTVSWYQQALGQGPQFIFQYYEEEERQRGNFPDRFSGHQFPNYSSELNVNALLLGDSALYLCASSPDSFTDTQYFGPGTRLTVL.